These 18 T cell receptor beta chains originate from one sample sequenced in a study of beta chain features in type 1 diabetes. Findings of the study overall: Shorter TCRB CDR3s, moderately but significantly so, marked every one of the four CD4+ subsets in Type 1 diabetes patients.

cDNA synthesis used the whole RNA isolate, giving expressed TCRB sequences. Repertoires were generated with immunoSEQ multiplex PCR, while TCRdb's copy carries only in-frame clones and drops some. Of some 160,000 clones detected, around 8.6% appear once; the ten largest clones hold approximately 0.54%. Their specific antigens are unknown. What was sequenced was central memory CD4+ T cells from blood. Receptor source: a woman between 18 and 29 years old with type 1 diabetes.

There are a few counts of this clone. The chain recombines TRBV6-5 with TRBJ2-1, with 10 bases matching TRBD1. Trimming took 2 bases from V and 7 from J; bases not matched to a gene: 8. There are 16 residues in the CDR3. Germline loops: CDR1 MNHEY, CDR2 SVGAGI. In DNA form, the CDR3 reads TGTGCCAGCAGTTACGATGGGACAGGGGTGAATAATGAGCAGTTCTTC. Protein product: CASSYDGTGVNNEQFF.

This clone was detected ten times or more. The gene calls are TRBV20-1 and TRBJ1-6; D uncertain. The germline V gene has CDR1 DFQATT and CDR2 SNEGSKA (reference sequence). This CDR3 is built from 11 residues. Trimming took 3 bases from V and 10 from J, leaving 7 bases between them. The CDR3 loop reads CSASNMSPLHF. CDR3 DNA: TGCAGTGCTAGTAATATGTCACCCCTCCACTTT.

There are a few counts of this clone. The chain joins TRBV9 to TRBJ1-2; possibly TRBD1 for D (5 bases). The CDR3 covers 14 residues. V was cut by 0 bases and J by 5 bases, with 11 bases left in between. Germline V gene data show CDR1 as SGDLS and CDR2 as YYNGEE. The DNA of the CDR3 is TGTGCCAGCAGCGTAGGCCCAGGGTCATATGGCTACACCTTC. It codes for CASSVGPGSYGYTF.

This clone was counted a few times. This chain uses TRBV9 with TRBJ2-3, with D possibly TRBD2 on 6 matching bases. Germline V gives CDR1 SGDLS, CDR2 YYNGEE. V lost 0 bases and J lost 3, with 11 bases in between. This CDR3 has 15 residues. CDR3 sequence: CASSVGWRGTDTQYF. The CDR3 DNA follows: TGTGCCAGCAGCGTAGGGTGGCGGGGTACAGATACGCAGTATTTT.

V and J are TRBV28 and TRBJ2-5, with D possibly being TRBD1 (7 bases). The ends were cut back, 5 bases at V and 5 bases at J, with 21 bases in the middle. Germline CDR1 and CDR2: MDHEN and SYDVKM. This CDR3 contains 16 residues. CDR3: CASSPRQGSGSETQYF. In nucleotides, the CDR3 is TGTGCCAGCAGTCCACGACAGGGTAGCGGTTCGGAGACCCAGTACTTC.

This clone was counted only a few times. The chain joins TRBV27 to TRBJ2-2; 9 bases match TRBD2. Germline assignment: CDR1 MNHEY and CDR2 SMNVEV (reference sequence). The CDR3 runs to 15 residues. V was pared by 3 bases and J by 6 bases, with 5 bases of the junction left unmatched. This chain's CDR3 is CASSLGTSLAGELFF. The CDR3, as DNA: TGTGCCAGCAGTTTGGGGACTAGCCTCGCCGGGGAGCTGTTTTTT.

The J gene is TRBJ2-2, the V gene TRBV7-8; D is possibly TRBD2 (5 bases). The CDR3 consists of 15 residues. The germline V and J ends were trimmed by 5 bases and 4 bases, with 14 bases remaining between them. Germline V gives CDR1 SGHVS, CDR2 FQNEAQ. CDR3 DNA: TGTGCCAGCAGCCGTTGGGAGAGTGGCACCGGGGAGCTGTTTTTT. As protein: CASSRWESGTGELFF.

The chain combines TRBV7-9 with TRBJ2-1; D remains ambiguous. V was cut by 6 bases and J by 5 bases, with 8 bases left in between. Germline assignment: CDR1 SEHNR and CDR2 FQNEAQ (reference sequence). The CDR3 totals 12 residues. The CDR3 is CASRRGNNEQFF. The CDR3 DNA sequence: TGTGCCAGCAGACGCGGAAACAATGAGCAGTTCTTC.

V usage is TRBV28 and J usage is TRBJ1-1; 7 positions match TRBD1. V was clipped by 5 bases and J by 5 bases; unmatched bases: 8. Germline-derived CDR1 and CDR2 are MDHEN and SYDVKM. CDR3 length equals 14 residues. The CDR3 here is CASSQRQGVTEAFF. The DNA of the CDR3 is TGTGCCAGCAGTCAAAGACAGGGAGTTACTGAAGCTTTCTTT.

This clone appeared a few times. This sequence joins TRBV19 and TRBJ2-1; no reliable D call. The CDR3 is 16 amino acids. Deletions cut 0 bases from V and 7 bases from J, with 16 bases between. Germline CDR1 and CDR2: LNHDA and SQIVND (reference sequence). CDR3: CASSIDLRLGGNEQFF. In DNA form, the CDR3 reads TGTGCCAGTAGTATAGATCTTCGGCTAGGTGGTAATGAGCAGTTCTTC. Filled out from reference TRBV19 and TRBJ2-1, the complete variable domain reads DGGITQSPKYLFRKEGQNVTLSCEQNLNHDAMYWYRQDPGQGLRLIYYSQIVNDFQKGDIAEGYSVSREKKESFPLTVTSAQKNPTAFYLCASSIDLRLGGNEQFFGPGTRLTVL.

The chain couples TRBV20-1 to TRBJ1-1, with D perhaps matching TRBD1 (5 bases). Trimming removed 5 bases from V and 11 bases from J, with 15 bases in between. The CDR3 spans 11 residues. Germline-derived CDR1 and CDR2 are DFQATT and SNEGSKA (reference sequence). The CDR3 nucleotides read TGCAGTGCTGCCTTCCGTCGGGGGGCTTTCTTT. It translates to CSAAFRRGAFF.

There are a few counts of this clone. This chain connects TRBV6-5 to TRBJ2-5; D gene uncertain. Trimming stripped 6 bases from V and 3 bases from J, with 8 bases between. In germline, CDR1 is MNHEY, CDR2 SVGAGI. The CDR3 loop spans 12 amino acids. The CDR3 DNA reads TGTGCCAGCAGCCCCGTCGAAGAGACCCAGTACTTC. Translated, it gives CASSPVEETQYF.

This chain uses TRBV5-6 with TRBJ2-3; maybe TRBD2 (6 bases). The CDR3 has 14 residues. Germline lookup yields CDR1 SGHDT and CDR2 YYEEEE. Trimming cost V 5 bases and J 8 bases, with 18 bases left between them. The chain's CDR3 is CASRTSGSGVTQYF. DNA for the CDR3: TGTGCCAGCAGGACCTCAGGGTCGGGAGTTACGCAGTATTTT. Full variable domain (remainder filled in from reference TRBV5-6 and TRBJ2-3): DAGVTQSPTHLIKTRGQQVTLRCSPKSGHDTVSWYQQALGQGPQFIFQYYEEEERQRGNFPDRFSGHQFPNYSSELNVNALLLGDSALYLCASRTSGSGVTQYFGPGTRLTVL.

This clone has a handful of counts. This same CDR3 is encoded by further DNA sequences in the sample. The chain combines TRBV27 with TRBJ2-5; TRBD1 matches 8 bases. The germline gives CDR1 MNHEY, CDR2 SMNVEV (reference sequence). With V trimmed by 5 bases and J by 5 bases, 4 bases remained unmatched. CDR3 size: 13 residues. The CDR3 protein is CASSPRGRETQYF. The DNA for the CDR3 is TGTGCCAGCAGTCCCAGGGGGCGTGAGACCCAGTACTTC.

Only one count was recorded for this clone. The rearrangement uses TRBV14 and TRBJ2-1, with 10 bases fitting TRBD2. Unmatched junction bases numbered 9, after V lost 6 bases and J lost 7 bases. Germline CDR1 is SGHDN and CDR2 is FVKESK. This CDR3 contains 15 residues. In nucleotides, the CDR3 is TGTGCCAGCAGGAGCCGAGCGGGGGGGCCGAATGAGCAGTTCTTC. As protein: CASRSRAGGPNEQFF.

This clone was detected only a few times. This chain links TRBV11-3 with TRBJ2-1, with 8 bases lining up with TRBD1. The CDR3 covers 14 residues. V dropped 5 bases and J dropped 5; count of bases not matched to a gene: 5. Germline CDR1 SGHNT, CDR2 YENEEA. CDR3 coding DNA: TGTGCCAGCAGCCCAGGGGGCCGGGACAATGAGCAGTTCTTC. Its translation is CASSPGGRDNEQFF.

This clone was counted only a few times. CDR3 in amino acids: CASSLRNQPQHF. The CDR3 coding sequence is TGTGCCAGTAGTCTGAGAAATCAGCCCCAGCATTTT. The chain has TRBV19 and TRBJ1-5; D is ambiguous. The V gene's germline CDR1 is LNHDA and CDR2 SQIVND (reference sequence). V lost 5 bases and J lost 4, with 6 bases in between. The CDR3 is 12 amino acids.

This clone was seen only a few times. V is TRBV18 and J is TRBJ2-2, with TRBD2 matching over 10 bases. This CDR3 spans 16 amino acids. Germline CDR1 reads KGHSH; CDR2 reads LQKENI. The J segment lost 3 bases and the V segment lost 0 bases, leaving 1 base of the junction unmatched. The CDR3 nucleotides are TGTGCCAGCTCACCACCGAGCGGGAGGGACACCGGGGAGCTGTTTTTT. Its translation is CASSPPSGRDTGELFF.